This is a list of T cell receptor beta chains from one sample in a study of cytomegalovirus exposure and HLA in healthy donors. Only in-frame clones appear in the TCRdb table, and some are missing; sequencing was by immunoSEQ multiplex PCR. The sample's table shows approximately 100,000 clones. The sequenced sample consisted of PBMCs. All receptors derive from a man in his fifties or sixties in good health and CMV-seropositive. Both conserved end residues are part of each CDR3. D genes are given only for firm matches.

>TRBJ2-1|TRBD2|TRBV28
TGTGCCAGCAGCCCACCCCGGACTAGCGGGAGGAAATGGAATGAGCAGTTCTTC
CASSPPRTSGRKWNEQFF
>TRBJ2-1|NA|TRBV27
TGTGCCAGCAGGAAAGGGCCTAGCACCAATGAGCAGTTCTTC
CASRKGPSTNEQFF
>TRBJ2-3|TRBD2|TRBV18
TGTGCCAGCTCACCGGGACTAGCTGCAGATACGCAGTATTTT
CASSPGLAADTQYF
>TRBJ2-5|NA|TRBV5-1
TGCGCCAGCAGCTCGTCGGGGGAGACCCAGTACTTC
CASSSSGETQYF
>TRBJ2-5|NA|TRBV9
TGTGCCAGCAGCGCGGGACATCTTAGGGAGACCCAGTACTTC
CASSAGHLRETQYF
>TRBJ2-5|NA|TRBV29-1
TGCAGCGTTGACCGGGACACAAATCAAGAGACCCAGTACTTC
CSVDRDTNQETQYF
>TRBJ1-1|TRBD1|TRBV9
TGTGCCAGCAGCAAAGGGGAACAGGGGGCTGGGAACACTGAAGCTTTCTTT
CASSKGEQGAGNTEAFF
>TRBJ2-1|NA|TRBV4-1
TGCGCCAGCAGCCAAGGGCTGCGACAAAACAATGAGCAGTTCTTC
CASSQGLRQNNEQFF
>TRBJ2-1|TRBD2|TRBV19
TGTGCCAGTAGTATTCAGGGCGGGAGGGCCGTTGAGCAGTTCTTC
CASSIQGGRAVEQFF
>TRBJ1-2|TRBD1|TRBV11-3
TGTGCCAGCAGCTTTGACAGGGGTGGAGATGGCTACACCTTC
CASSFDRGGDGYTF
>TRBJ2-7|TRBD1|TRBV4-2
TGTGCCAGCAGCCAACCCGGGACAGAAACCTACGAGCAGTACTTC
CASSQPGTETYEQYF
>TRBJ2-1|NA|TRBV7-9
TGTGCCAGCAGTCAACTTGGGAGGTACAATGAGCAGTTCTTC
CASSQLGRYNEQFF
>TRBJ2-3|NA|TRBV11-3
TGTGCCAGCAGCTTAGCTAGCACAGATACGCAGTATTTT
CASSLASTDTQYF
>TRBJ2-6|NA|TRBV5-5
TGTGCCAGCAGCTTTCAGGGGATTGGGGCCAACGTCCTGACTTTC
CASSFQGIGANVLTF
>TRBJ2-1|TRBD2|TRBV5-6
TGTGCCAGCAGCCCCGGGACTAGCGCGTGGGATGAGCAGTTCTTC
CASSPGTSAWDEQFF
>TRBJ1-5|NA|TRBV7-2
TGTGCCAGCGGGGGGAGGCTCAATCAGCCCCAGCATTTT
CASGGRLNQPQHF
>TRBJ2-7|NA|TRBV5-6
TGTGCCAGCAGCTCCGGCAGGGGTACCTACGAGCAGTACTTC
CASSSGRGTYEQYF
>TRBJ1-4|NA|TRBV4-3
TGCGCCAGCAGCCAAGATTACCACCAGGGTGGTGAAAAACTGTTTTTT
CASSQDYHQGGEKLFF
>TRBJ2-2|TRBD2|TRBV19
TGTGCCAGTAGTATCGCGGCTAGCGGGACCGACACCGGGGAGCTGTTTTTT
CASSIAASGTDTGELFF
>TRBJ2-5|TRBD2|TRBV7-2
TGTGCCAGCAGCTTGAGTCGGGGAGGGGAGACCCAGTACTTC
CASSLSRGGETQYF
>TRBJ1-1|TRBD1|TRBV6-5
TGTGCCAGCAGTTACCGGACAGGAACTGAAGCTTTCTTT
CASSYRTGTEAFF
>TRBJ1-3|NA|TRBV11-2
TGTGCCAGCAGCTCCCTGAGAGGCAGTAACCCTGGAAACACCATATATTTT
CASSSLRGSNPGNTIYF
>TRBJ2-1|TRBD2|TRBV5-4
TGTGCCAGCAGCTTGGAGGCGGGAGGGTCTCACAATGAGCAGTTCTTC
CASSLEAGGSHNEQFF
>TRBJ2-5|TRBD2|TRBV7-9
TGTGCCAGCAGCTCTACCGCGCGGGAGGCCCTGGAGACCCAGTACTTC
CASSSTAREALETQYF
>TRBJ1-5|NA|TRBV7-9
TGTGCCATCTCCTATGATAGCAATCAGCCCCAGCATTTT
CAISYDSNQPQHF
>TRBJ1-4|NA|TRBV19
TGTGCCACGCGCAGAGCTGGGACATCAACTAATGAAAAACTGTTTTTT
CATRRAGTSTNEKLFF
>TRBJ2-3|TRBD2|TRBV18
TGTGCCAGCTCACTGACTAGCGGGAGACCCCCGGATACGCAGTATTTT
CASSLTSGRPPDTQYF
>TRBJ1-5|TRBD1|TRBV6-1
TGTGCCAGCAGCTACGGACAGGGTCAGCCCCAGCATTTT
CASSYGQGQPQHF
>TRBJ2-2|NA|TRBV30
TGTGCCTGGAGTGTACTGGACAGATACACCGGGGAGCTGTTTTTT
CAWSVLDRYTGELFF
>TRBJ2-7|TRBD1|TRBV5-6
TGTGCCAGCAGCTTGGGGCCGGGACAGGGGTACGAGCAGTACTTC
CASSLGPGQGYEQYF
>TRBJ2-3|TRBD2|TRBV4-1
TGCGCCAGCAGCCAAGAGTTCCTAGCGGGAGTTTATACGCAGTATTTT
CASSQEFLAGVYTQYF
>TRBJ1-1|NA|TRBV11-2
TGTGCCAGCAGCTTAGTGCTGGGGGCGCTTACTGAAGCTTTCTTT
CASSLVLGALTEAFF
>TRBJ2-3|NA|TRBV28
TGTGCCAGCAGTTTGTCCCTCCGGATCAACACACTATCAGATACGCAGTATTTT
CASSLSLRINTLSDTQYF
>TRBJ2-1|TRBD2|TRBV5-4
TGTGCCAGCAGCTTGGCCCTAGCGGGAGATAGAAATGAGCAGTTCTTC
CASSLALAGDRNEQFF
>TRBJ2-5|TRBD2|TRBV5-6
TGTGCCAGCAGCCCATGGGGAGGGGAGGAGACCCAGTACTTC
CASSPWGGEETQYF
>TRBJ1-2|TRBD1|TRBV27
TGTGCCAGCAGTCCGGGACAGCGGCTGGGGGACTACACCTTC
CASSPGQRLGDYTF
>TRBJ1-3|TRBD1|TRBV28
TGTGCCAGCCTCCCAGGGGGGTTACAGTCTGGAAACACCATATATTTT
CASLPGGLQSGNTIYF
>TRBJ1-5|TRBD1|TRBV2
TGTGCCAGCAGTGGGTGGCAGGGGGGTCAGCCCCAGCATTTT
CASSGWQGGQPQHF
>TRBJ1-2|TRBD1|TRBV7-9
TGTGCCAGCACCCCGACAGGGGGTAATGGCTACACCTTC
CASTPTGGNGYTF
>TRBJ2-3|TRBD2|TRBV11-3
TGTGCCAGCAGCTCCGGACTAGCGGGGGCTCCTAGCGATACGCAGTATTTT
CASSSGLAGAPSDTQYF
>TRBJ1-1|TRBD1|TRBV11-2
TGTGCCAGCAGCTTAGTGCGGACAGGGAGTTGGCCTAGCACTGAAGCTTTCTTT
CASSLVRTGSWPSTEAFF
>TRBJ2-3|TRBD1|TRBV6-5
TGTGCCAGCAGTGCACAGGGGGGTAAAGATACGCAGTATTTT
CASSAQGGKDTQYF
>TRBJ1-2|TRBD1|TRBV9
TGTGCCAGCAGCCCGAGGGGGCAGTCGTCGGGACAGGGGCGCTATGGCTACACCTTC
CASSPRGQSSGQGRYGYTF
>TRBJ2-7|TRBD1|TRBV30
TGTGCCTGGAGTTCAACACCGGGACAGTTATCCTACGAGCAGTACTTC
CAWSSTPGQLSYEQYF
>TRBJ1-3|TRBD1|TRBV19
TGTGCCAGTAGTACCGGGACAGCAGGAAACACCATATATTTT
CASSTGTAGNTIYF
>TRBJ2-4|TRBD2|TRBV11-3
TGTGCCAGCAGCCCCGCGGGAGCAGCCAAAAACATTCAGTACTTC
CASSPAGAAKNIQYF
>TRBJ2-3|NA|TRBV30
TGTGCCTGGAGTGGTGGGGGAGGCGATACGCAGTATTTT
CAWSGGGGDTQYF
>TRBJ2-1|TRBD1|TRBV18
TGTGCCAGCTCACGAACAGGGGGCCTCTCCTACAATGAGCAGTTCTTC
CASSRTGGLSYNEQFF
>TRBJ2-2|TRBD1|TRBV5-1
TGCGCCAGCAGCTCCCGCGGGACAGGCAACACCGGGGAGCTGTTTTTT
CASSSRGTGNTGELFF
>TRBJ2-1|NA|TRBV9
TGTGCCAGCAGCCCCCTGAGTGATGAGCAGTTCTTC
CASSPLSDEQFF
>TRBJ2-5|NA|TRBV29-1
TGCAGCGTTGAAGAAACAGCAGGGGAGACCCAGTACTTC
CSVEETAGETQYF
>TRBJ1-1|NA|TRBV6-5
TGTGCCAGCAGTTACACGGGGGTTTCAAACACTGAAGCTTTCTTT
CASSYTGVSNTEAFF
>TRBJ1-2|TRBD1|TRBV5-4
TGTGCCAGCAGCTTCGCAGGGGGCAGGGATGGCTACACCTTC
CASSFAGGRDGYTF
>TRBJ2-3|TRBD1|TRBV29-1
TGCAGCGTAACAGGGGTTGGCACAGATACGCAGTATTTT
CSVTGVGTDTQYF
>TRBJ2-1|TRBD2|TRBV11-2
TGTGCCAGCAGCCCAGGGACTAGCCGACACAATGAGCAGTTCTTC
CASSPGTSRHNEQFF
>TRBJ1-2|NA|TRBV12-5
TGTGCTAGTGGTTTGGGTGGGCAAAACTATGGCTACACCTTC
CASGLGGQNYGYTF